The 27 T cell receptor beta chains in this list originate from one sample, sequenced in a study of CD8+ T cells in alopecia areata. cDNA reverse transcribed from extracted RNA served as the sequencing template. The protocol was immunoSEQ multiplex PCR, while the TCRdb copy is restricted to in-frame clones and leaves out a portion. The data show about 270,000 clones, about 60% seen once. The treatment: oral pan-JAK inhibitor, 5-10 mg twice daily. The sequenced sample was CD4+ T cells sorted from blood, obtained at week 52, from a patient treated with tofacitinib. These receptor sequences come from a human donor with alopecia areata.

Comments on this clone: This CDR3 is also generated by other DNA sequences in the sample. The chain links TRBV18 to TRBJ2-3; no firm D call. V lost 2 bases to trimming and J lost 2 bases, with 2 bases between them. Germline assignment: CDR1 KGHSH and CDR2 LQKENI. This CDR3 spans 12 amino acids. CDR3 sequence reads: CASSPDTDTQYF. As DNA, the CDR3 is TGTGCCAGCTCACCAGACACAGATACGCAGTATTTT.

This chain connects TRBV7-9 to TRBJ2-1; D gene unclear. The V gene lost 5 bases and the J gene lost 10 bases, with 9 bases spanning the gap. The CDR3 runs 11 residues. Germline V gene sequence: CDR1 SEHNR, CDR2 FQNEAQ (reference sequence). The CDR3 region is CASSRRTEQFF. The DNA of the CDR3 is TGTGCCAGCAGCCGCCGGACGGAGCAGTTCTTC.

This clone is labeled medium-sized. The CDR3 loop is CASGDTLYYGYTF. The DNA for the CDR3 is TGTGCCAGCGGGGACACATTATACTATGGCTACACCTTC. The V gene is TRBV7-9, the J gene TRBJ1-2; weak D call: TRBD1 (6 bases). This CDR3 is built from 13 residues. Germline V gene sequence: CDR1 SEHNR, CDR2 FQNEAQ (reference sequence). Trimming removed 8 bases from V and 3 bases from J, with 13 bases in between.

This sequence joins TRBV29-1 and TRBJ1-4; D gene unclear. Germline V lookup: CDR1 SQVTM, CDR2 ANQGSEA. The CDR3 runs 12 residues. Trimming shortened V by 6 bases and J by 6 bases, and 11 bases separated the two germline ends. The CDR3 DNA reads as TGCAGCGTGGCGGGTCCCGATGAAAAACTGTTTTTT. Protein: CSVAGPDEKLFF.

The chain carries TRBV29-1 and TRBJ2-7; the match to TRBD1 covers 7 bases. Germline assignment: CDR1 SQVTM and CDR2 ANQGSEA. The CDR3 has 13 amino acids. The J segment lost 3 bases and the V segment lost 4 bases, leaving 6 bases of the junction unmatched. CDR3 sequence (DNA): TGCAGCGTTGCGGGACAGTCGATCTACGAGCAGTACTTC. As protein: CSVAGQSIYEQYF.

This clone appeared a single time. The gene calls are TRBV27 and TRBJ1-1, with D hard to call. Trimming removed 6 bases from V and 1 base from J, with 9 bases in between. The CDR3 contains 13 residues. Germline V gives CDR1 MNHEY, CDR2 SMNVEV (reference sequence). CDR3 sequence: CASRKPGNTEAFF. DNA for the CDR3: TGTGCCAGCAGAAAGCCAGGGAACACTGAAGCTTTCTTT.

The rearrangement links TRBV30 to TRBJ2-3; 10 bases are shared with TRBD1. Trimming cost V 1 base and J 2 bases; bases outside gene matches: 9. This CDR3 region has 17 residues. Per germline, CDR1 GTSNPN and CDR2 SVGIG (reference sequence). CDR3 nucleotide sequence: TGTGCCTGGAGTGAGAGACAGGGGGCTTCCTTCACAGATACGCAGTATTTT. Its protein is CAWSERQGASFTDTQYF.

The CDR3 nucleotides are TGCAGCGTTGAAGATCCGCCCGGGGGGGTTCATAATGAGCAGTTCTTC. This codes for CSVEDPPGGVHNEQFF. This sequence joins TRBV29-1 and TRBJ2-1; 8 bases match TRBD2. V was pared by 0 bases and J by 7 bases, with 11 bases of the junction left unmatched. This CDR3 has 16 amino acids. The germline V gene has CDR1 SQVTM and CDR2 ANQGSEA.

V and J are TRBV14 and TRBJ1-1; possible D gene TRBD1, 5 bases. V was clipped by 3 bases and J by 8 bases, with 13 bases between them. There are 13 residues in the CDR3. Germline V CDR1 and CDR2: SGHDN, FVKESK. The CDR3 sequence: CASSQADWGEAFF. CDR3 nucleotides: TGTGCCAGCAGCCAGGCTGACTGGGGGGAAGCTTTCTTT.

This chain links TRBV5-6 with TRBJ1-5; D is possibly TRBD1 (5 bases). The CDR3 contains 15 residues. Trimming took 3 bases from V and 2 from J, leaving 12 bases between them. Germline V gives CDR1 SGHDT, CDR2 YYEEEE. This chain's CDR3 is CASSSIKGGNQPQHF. The CDR3 DNA reads as TGTGCCAGCAGCTCGATAAAAGGGGGCAATCAGCCCCAGCATTTT. Based on the CDR3 plus reference TRBV5-6 and TRBJ1-5, the full variable domain is DAGVTQSPTHLIKTRGQQVTLRCSPKSGHDTVSWYQQALGQGPQFIFQYYEEEERQRGNFPDRFSGHQFPNYSSELNVNALLLGDSALYLCASSSIKGGNQPQHFGDGTRLSIL.

V is TRBV5-4 and J is TRBJ2-2, with 7 bases matching TRBD2. The CDR3 is made up of 15 amino acids. The germline V gene encodes CDR1 SGHNT and CDR2 YYREEE (reference sequence). J was trimmed by 1 base and V by 5 bases; bases with no gene match: 5. The CDR3 spells CASRRGGVNTGELFF. For the CDR3, the DNA is TGTGCCAGCAGGCGCGGGGGTGTGAACACCGGGGAGCTGTTTTTT. Together with reference TRBV5-4 and TRBJ2-2, the CDR3 gives the full variable domain: ETGVTQSPTHLIKTRGQQVTLRCSSQSGHNTVSWYQQALGQGPQFIFQYYREEENGRGNFPPRFSGLQFPNYSSELNVNALELDDSALYLCASRRGGVNTGELFFGEGSRLTVL.

A few counts support this clone. The CDR3 spells CASSLSLAGGPQGQYF. The DNA for the CDR3 is TGTGCCAGCAGCTTATCTTTAGCGGGGGGCCCCCAGGGCCAGTACTTC. The rearrangement joins TRBV7-2 to TRBJ2-5, with 10 nucleotides matching TRBD2. This CDR3 contains 16 residues. Germline CDR1 reads SGHTA; CDR2 reads FQGNSA. The J segment lost 10 bases and the V segment lost 2 bases, leaving 13 bases of the junction unmatched.

This clone appeared a few times. The chain has TRBV14 and TRBJ2-1, with 9 bases that match TRBD1. Germline-derived CDR1 and CDR2 are SGHDN and FVKESK. This CDR3 region has 13 residues. The J segment lost 8 bases and the V segment lost 4 bases, leaving 3 bases of the junction unmatched. CDR3 in amino acids: CASSRDRVDEQFF. The CDR3 coding sequence is TGTGCCAGCAGCCGGGACAGGGTTGATGAGCAGTTCTTC.

In its sample, this clone was seen a few times. The chain is built from TRBV11-2 and TRBJ2-3; TRBD2 might be the D (6 bases). This CDR3 comprises 13 residues. V was pared by 3 bases and J by 9 bases, with 13 bases between. Germline-derived CDR1 and CDR2 are SGHAT and FQNNGV. DNA of the CDR3: TGTGCCAGCAGCTTCACGGGACTCCGAACGCAGTATTTT. Translated, it gives CASSFTGLRTQYF.

This clone was counted once. The sample carries other DNA sequences with the same CDR3. The chain links TRBV5-1 to TRBJ2-3, with D hard to call. V shed 0 bases and J shed 4 bases, with 6 bases lying between them. The length of the CDR3 is 13 residues. Per the germline V gene, CDR1 is SGHRS and CDR2 is YFSETQ. The CDR3 DNA follows: TGCGCCAGCAGCTTGGAGGGTTCAGATACGCAGTATTTT. This gives the protein CASSLEGSDTQYF. The whole variable domain, filled in from reference TRBV5-1 and TRBJ2-3, reads KAGVTQTPRYLIKTRGQQVTLSCSPISGHRSVSWYQQTPGQGLQFLFEYFSETQRNKGNFPGRFSGRQFSNSRSEMNVSTLELGDSALYLCASSLEGSDTQYFGPGTRLTVL.

This clone was picked up one time. The rearrangement joins TRBV9 to TRBJ2-7, with D perhaps matching TRBD1 (6 bases). V was pared by 2 bases and J by 6 bases, with 15 bases between. Germline V lookup: CDR1 SGDLS, CDR2 YYNGEE. The CDR3 spans 14 residues. The CDR3, as DNA: TGTGCCAGCAGCGTTACAGGGAACGACGGCGAGCAGTACTTC. Translation: CASSVTGNDGEQYF.

This clone is a singleton in its sample. In DNA, the CDR3 is TGTGCCAGCAGCTTGGCTAGTAGCGGGCATTACAATGAGCAGTTCTTC. As protein: CASSLASSGHYNEQFF. This chain joins TRBV5-4 and TRBJ2-1, with TRBD2 identical over 7 bases. Germline CDR1 is SGHNT and CDR2 is YYREEE (reference sequence). Germline trimming cut 0 bases from V and 4 bases from J; bases unmatched to any gene: 7. The CDR3 consists of 16 residues.

A few counts support this clone. The rearrangement links TRBV5-1 to TRBJ2-3; 9 bases map to TRBD2. Germline CDR1 reads SGHRS; CDR2 reads YFSETQ. With 4 bases clipped from V and 3 bases from J, the junction kept 9 bases outside the gene matches. There are 16 residues in the CDR3. The CDR3 sequence is CASSPEPSGATDTQYF. Here the CDR3 DNA reads TGCGCCAGCAGCCCAGAACCTAGCGGGGCAACAGATACGCAGTATTTT.

The chain employs TRBV25-1 and TRBJ2-7, with 10 bases fitting TRBD2. The ends lost 0 bases at V and 4 bases at J; junction bases unmatched: 12. Germline CDR1 and CDR2: MGHDK and SYGVNS. The CDR3 is 18 amino acids. Here the CDR3 reads CASSEYGWTTSGAYEQYF. Here the CDR3 DNA reads TGTGCCAGCAGTGAATATGGCTGGACAACTAGCGGGGCGTACGAGCAGTACTTC.

J is TRBJ1-1 and V is TRBV5-1; 9 bases align to TRBD1. J lost 4 bases, V lost 3 bases, and 7 bases had no gene match. CDR3 length: 15 residues. Germline assignment: CDR1 SGHRS and CDR2 YFSETQ. Written as DNA, the CDR3 is TGCGCCAGCAGCTCCGGGGACAGGGTACTCACTGAAGCTTTCTTT. Translating gives CASSSGDRVLTEAFF.

In its sample, this clone was seen a few times. The V gene is TRBV11-2, the J gene TRBJ2-2; a possible D gene is TRBD1 (5 bases). V lost 1 base, J lost 6 bases, and 18 bases lay in between. CDR3 length: 17 amino acids. CDR1 is SGHAT, CDR2 FQNNGV, per germline. This CDR3 is CASSLGVRQGMAGELFF. The CDR3 nucleotides read TGTGCCAGCAGCTTAGGAGTTCGGCAGGGTATGGCCGGGGAGCTGTTTTTT.

The rearrangement links TRBV29-1 to TRBJ2-3; possibly TRBD2 for D (5 bases). This CDR3 contains 14 residues. The germline V gene encodes CDR1 SQVTM and CDR2 ANQGSEA. V was shortened by 4 bases and J by 2 bases, with 13 bases between the two germline ends. CDR3 protein: CSVGTLSLTDTQYF. CDR3 sequence (DNA): TGCAGCGTTGGGACTCTCAGCCTCACAGATACGCAGTATTTT.

The J gene is TRBJ2-1, the V gene TRBV15; 7 bases are shared with TRBD2. V was pared by 5 bases and J by 4 bases, with 5 bases of the junction left unmatched. Germline CDR1 LNHNV, CDR2 YYDKDF (reference sequence). The CDR3 loop spans 14 amino acids. DNA for the CDR3: TGTGCCACCAGCCCCCGGGGGGATTACAATGAGCAGTTCTTC. Its protein product is CATSPRGDYNEQFF.

About this clone: The same CDR3 arises from other DNA sequences in this sample as well. The genes are TRBV6-5 and TRBJ2-5; no definite D call. Deletions cut 2 bases from V and 7 bases from J, with 5 bases between. The CDR3 spans 11 residues. Germline-derived CDR1 and CDR2 are MNHEY and SVGAGI. The CDR3 spells CASSYGGTQYF. In DNA, the CDR3 is TGTGCCAGCAGTTACGGCGGGACCCAGTACTTC.

The rearrangement uses TRBV29-1 and TRBJ2-1, with TRBD1 identical over 8 bases. Trimming took 7 bases from V and 7 from J; bases not matched to a gene: 12. Germline CDR1 SQVTM, CDR2 ANQGSEA. The CDR3 sequence is 14 residues long. The CDR3 DNA is TGCAGCGCAAAACCCCGACAGGGGATGAATGAGCAGTTCTTC. Translating it yields CSAKPRQGMNEQFF.

The chain carries TRBV12-5 and TRBJ2-5, with 13 bases fitting TRBD2. Germline values: CDR1 LGHNT, CDR2 FRNRAP. V shed 5 bases and J 5 bases; nucleotides not matched to a gene: 8. The CDR3 has 16 residues. CDR3 nucleotides: TGTGCTAGTGGTCGCCCTACTAGCGGGGGGGATGAGACCCAGTACTTC. Translating gives CASGRPTSGGDETQYF.

This chain links TRBV5-1 with TRBJ2-1; 13 bases fit TRBD2. Germline V gene sequence: CDR1 SGHRS, CDR2 YFSETQ. This CDR3 has 15 amino acids. The V segment lost 5 bases and the J segment 5 bases; nucleotides outside the gene matches: 4. The CDR3 coding sequence is TGCGCCAGCAGTCCCGGGACTAGCGGGGACAATGAGCAGTTCTTC. Translation: CASSPGTSGDNEQFF.